This T cell receptor beta chain was recovered during a study of shared clonotypes between healthy human individuals. Overall study findings and caveats: Among non-shared clonotypes, generation probabilities were lower than among those shared by all four donors. Clonotype sharing among donors was expected to depend on sequencing depth.

Deep was the level used in running the assay. Per the original data handling: Owing to the provision of junction-only sequences devoid of quality scores by immunoSEQ, filtering differed. Clones were read by immunoSEQ multiplex PCR, and TCRdb kept only the in-frame ones, dropping some. Clone size and the V and J calls come from that table; the DNA yielded D and trimming. The table records some 1,400,000 clones, roughly 96% of them present only once. Trimming took 3 bases from V and 0 from J, leaving 10 bases between them. Germline CDR1 reads SGHTS; CDR2 reads YDEGEE. This CDR3 region has 15 residues. Turning to this clone: Antigen: not known.

The sample was naive CD4+ T cells sorted from blood. Specified subset: CD45RA+ positively selected. The receptor's source is a man in his thirties or forties in good health. V is TRBV5-8 and J is TRBJ2-1; D gene ambiguous. CDR3 coding DNA: TGTGCCAGCAGCTATCGGAGAAACTCCTACAATGAGCAGTTCTTC. Protein sequence: CASSYRRNSYNEQFF.